This TCR beta chain was recorded in a study of blood T cell repertoires in COVID-19. The V end was cut by 1 base, the J end by 5 bases, with 12 bases between. CDR3 length: 15 residues. CDR1 LGHNT and CDR2 FRNRAP come from the germline V gene. Generated by immunoSEQ multiplex PCR, the TCRdb table keeps only in-frame clones and is missing some. The sample consists of roughly 300,000 clones, roughly 87% of them appearing once. This clone appeared a single time. The genes are TRBV12-5 and TRBJ2-1; perhaps TRBD2 as D (7 bases). The sequenced sample was PBMCs or T cells enriched from blood (not recorded which). The origin of this receptor is a woman aged 25 to 39 who had recovered from COVID-19. CDR3 in DNA: TGTGCTAGTGGTTTGGCTGGCGGGGGCAACAATGAGCAGTTCTTC. Translating gives CASGLAGGGNNEQFF.